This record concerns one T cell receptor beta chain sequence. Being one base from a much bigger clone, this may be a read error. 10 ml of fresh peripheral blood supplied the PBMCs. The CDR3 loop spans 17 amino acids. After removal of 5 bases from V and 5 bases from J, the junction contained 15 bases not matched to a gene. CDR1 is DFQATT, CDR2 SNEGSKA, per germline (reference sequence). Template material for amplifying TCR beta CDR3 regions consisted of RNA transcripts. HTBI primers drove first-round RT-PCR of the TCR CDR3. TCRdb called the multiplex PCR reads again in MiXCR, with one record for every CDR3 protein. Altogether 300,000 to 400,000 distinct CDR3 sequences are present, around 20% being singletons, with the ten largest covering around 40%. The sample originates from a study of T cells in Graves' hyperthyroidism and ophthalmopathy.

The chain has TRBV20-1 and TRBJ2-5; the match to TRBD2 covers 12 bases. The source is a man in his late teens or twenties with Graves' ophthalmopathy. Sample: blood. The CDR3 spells CSASGLAGIMTRETQYF. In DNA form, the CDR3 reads TGCAGTGCTTCCGGACTAGCGGGGATAATGACGAGGGAGACCCAGTACTTC.